Detailed here is one T cell receptor (beta chain). The read comes to an end 3 residues before the CDR3 does, leaving the germline J gene to fill in the end. Trimming removed 8 bases at V and 5 bases at J, with 15 bases between. CDR3 size: 13 residues. Germline-derived CDR1 and CDR2 are SNHLY and FYNNEI. This sample is drawn from a study of T cells in women clearing cervical HPV infection. TCRdb's table, derived via immunoSEQ multiplex PCR, lists solely in-frame clones and lacks some. The sample includes about 22,000 clones. Prevalent HPV16 infections were excluded; only incident single HPV16 infections included.

This chain joins TRBV2 and TRBJ1-1; D remains ambiguous. The sequenced sample consisted of blood buffy coat. This sequence originates from a woman aged 18-70 years with a cervical HPV16 infection that either progressed to CIN3+ or cleared (not recorded which). CDR3 amino acids: CASRLVSVTEAFF. The CDR3 DNA, read in part, is TGTGCCAGCCGTCTGGTTTCGGTTACTGAA. The whole variable domain, filled in from reference TRBV2 and TRBJ1-1, reads EPEVTQTPSHQVTQMGQEVILRCVPISNHLYFYWYRQILGQKVEFLVSFYNNEISEKSEIFDDQFSVERPDGSNFTLKIRSTKLEDSAMYFCASRLVSVTEAFFGQGTRLTVV.